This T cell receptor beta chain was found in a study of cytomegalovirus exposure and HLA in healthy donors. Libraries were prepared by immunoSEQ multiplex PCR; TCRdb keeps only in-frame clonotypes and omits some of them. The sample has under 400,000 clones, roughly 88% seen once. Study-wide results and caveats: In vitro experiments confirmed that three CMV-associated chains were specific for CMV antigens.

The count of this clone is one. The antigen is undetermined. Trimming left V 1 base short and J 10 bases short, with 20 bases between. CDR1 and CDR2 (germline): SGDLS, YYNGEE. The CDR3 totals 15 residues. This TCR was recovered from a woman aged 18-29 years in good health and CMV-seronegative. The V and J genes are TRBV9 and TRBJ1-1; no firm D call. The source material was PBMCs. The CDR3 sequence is CASSVSMVGKEGAFF. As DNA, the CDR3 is TGTGCCAGCAGCGTATCAATGGTTGGTAAAGAGGGAGCTTTCTTT.